This TCR beta chain was observed in a study of sequential checkpoint blockade in melanoma. Study-wide context: Randomization was 1:1 between first-line nivolumab→ipilimumab and ipilimumab→nivolumab. Maintenance nivolumab came after either treatment sequence.

Generated by immunoSEQ multiplex PCR, the TCRdb table keeps only in-frame clones and is missing some. The sample has 16,000 or so clones, 80% seen once. V was pared by 2 bases and J by 6 bases, with 5 bases of the junction left unmatched. Germline V gene data show CDR1 as SEHNR and CDR2 as FQNEAQ (reference sequence). This CDR3 has 14 amino acids. Treatment in this sample: randomized to nivolumab then ipilimumab (arm A) or the reverse (arm B). The receptor's source is a human donor with melanoma. The sequencing here drew on CD8+ T cells sorted from blood (inferred from file names), taken from a patient given nivolumab and ipilimumab in sequence. This sequence joins TRBV7-9 and TRBJ1-2; 8 bases align to TRBD1. The DNA of the CDR3 is TGTGCCAGCAGCTTACCTGACAGGGGCCATGGCTACACCTTC. It specifies CASSLPDRGHGYTF. Variable domain in full (rest from reference TRBV7-9 and TRBJ1-2): DTGVSQNPRHKITKRGQNVTFRCDPISEHNRLYWYRQTLGQGPEFLTYFQNEAQLEKSRLLSDRFSAERPKGSFSTLEIQRTEQGDSAMYLCASSLPDRGHGYTFGSGTRLTVV.